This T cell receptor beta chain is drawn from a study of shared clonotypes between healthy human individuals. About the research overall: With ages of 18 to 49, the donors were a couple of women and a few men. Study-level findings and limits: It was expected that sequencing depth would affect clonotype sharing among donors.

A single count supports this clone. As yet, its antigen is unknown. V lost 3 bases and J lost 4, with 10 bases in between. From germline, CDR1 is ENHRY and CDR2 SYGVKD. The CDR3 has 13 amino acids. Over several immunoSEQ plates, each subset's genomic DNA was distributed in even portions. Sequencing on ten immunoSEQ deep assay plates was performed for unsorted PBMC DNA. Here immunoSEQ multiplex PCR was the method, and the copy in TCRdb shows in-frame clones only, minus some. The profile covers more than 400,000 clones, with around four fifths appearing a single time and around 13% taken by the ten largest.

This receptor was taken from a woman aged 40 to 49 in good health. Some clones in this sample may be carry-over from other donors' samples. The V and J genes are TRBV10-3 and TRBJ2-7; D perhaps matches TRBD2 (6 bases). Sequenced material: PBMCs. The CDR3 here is CAISDTGVYEQYF. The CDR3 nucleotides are TGTGCCATCAGTGACACGGGGGTGTACGAGCAGTACTTC.